This passage covers 10 T cell receptor beta chains from one sample sequenced in a study of blood T cells in healthy people across ages. PCR was performed a second time for roughly 7 to 12 cycles using a sample-barcoded 5' primer and a J-beta primer mix. TCRdb reanalysed the 5' RACE reads using MiXCR and keeps one entry per CDR3 protein. Among just over 800,000 distinct CDR3 sequences listed, 62% were seen once. The sample consisted of blood. The receptors here all came from a man aged 30 to 39 in good health.

The chain carries TRBV20-1 and TRBJ2-1, with TRBD2 identical over 8 bases. Per germline, CDR1 DFQATT and CDR2 SNEGSKA (reference sequence). The CDR3 is made up of 13 amino acids. Trimming removed 7 bases from V and 9 bases from J; junction bases left unmatched: 11. This chain's CDR3 is CSVHLGSGSEQFF. In DNA form, the CDR3 reads TGCAGTGTCCACCTCGGCAGCGGGAGTGAGCAGTTCTTC.

V usage is TRBV4-3 and J usage is TRBJ2-7; 11 bases agree with TRBD2. The V and J ends lost 4 bases and 5 bases, in that order; junction bases with no gene match: 19. CDR3 size: 19 residues. CDR1 and CDR2 from the germline V gene are LGHNA and YSLEER. The CDR3 loop reads CASSPKRLAGPSRKNEQYF. DNA of the CDR3: TGCGCCAGCAGCCCCAAGAGACTAGCGGGGCCCTCACGGAAGAACGAGCAGTACTTC.

This rearrangement joins TRBV6-6 to TRBJ1-1; a weak D match, TRBD1 (6 bases). V was pared by 0 bases and J by 5 bases, with 7 bases between. Germline V CDR1 and CDR2: MNHNY, SVGAGI (reference sequence). The CDR3 totals 13 residues. The DNA of the CDR3 is TGTGCCAGCAGTTACTCCGGACAGACTGAAGCTTTCTTT. Protein: CASSYSGQTEAFF.

This rearrangement joins TRBV3-1 to TRBJ1-6, with D hard to call. Germline V gene sequence: CDR1 LGHDT, CDR2 YNNKEL (reference sequence). Trimming pared 5 bases from V and 10 bases from J, leaving 9 bases between. CDR3 length: 12 amino acids. CDR3 protein: CASSNRLSPLHF. The CDR3 DNA is TGTGCCAGCAGCAATCGATTATCACCCCTCCACTTT.

This chain joins TRBV4-3 and TRBJ2-1; TRBD2 agrees at 7 bases. The trim removed 1 base at V and 4 bases at J, leaving 10 bases unmatched. The germline gives CDR1 LGHNA, CDR2 YSLEER. The CDR3 consists of 17 residues. DNA of the CDR3: TGCGCCAGCAGCCAAGGCTCCCGGGGGGTTCCTTACAATGAGCAGTTCTTC. Its protein product is CASSQGSRGVPYNEQFF.

The V gene is TRBV4-3, the J gene TRBJ2-2, with 8 positions matching TRBD1. The CDR3 sequence is 18 residues long. V lost 0 bases, J lost 6 bases, and 12 bases stayed unmatched. Looked up from germline, CDR1 is LGHNA and CDR2 is YSLEER. CDR3 loop: CASSQDSRGRGLSGELFF. For the CDR3, the DNA is TGCGCCAGCAGCCAAGATAGTCGCGGCAGGGGGCTGTCCGGGGAGCTGTTTTTT.

This chain links TRBV6-1 with TRBJ2-3; TRBD2 aligns across 14 bases. The V gene's germline CDR1 is MNHNS and CDR2 SASEGT. The V segment lost 6 bases and the J segment 1 base; nucleotides outside the gene matches: 6. The CDR3 sequence is 17 residues long. The CDR3 is CASRPQGLAGGTDTQYF. CDR3 nucleotides: TGTGCCAGCAGACCGCAGGGACTAGCGGGGGGCACAGATACGCAGTATTTT.

The genes are TRBV20-1 and TRBJ1-3; 9 nucleotides match TRBD1. The junction had 2 bases not matched to a gene; V was cut back by 3 bases and J by 5 bases. The CDR3 contains 13 residues. Germline lookup yields CDR1 DFQATT and CDR2 SNEGSKA (reference sequence). The CDR3 DNA is TGCAGTGCTAGGGGACAGGGTAGAAACACCATATATTTT. Translation gives CSARGQGRNTIYF.

The chain is built from TRBV6-5 and TRBJ2-5; D is possibly TRBD2 (6 bases). From germline, CDR1 is MNHEY and CDR2 SVGAGI. The CDR3 is made up of 14 amino acids. Trimming cost V 6 bases and J 2 bases, with 13 bases left between them. The DNA for the CDR3 is TGTGCCAGCAGCCTTCGGGGGAAACAAGAGACCCAGTACTTC. This sequence encodes CASSLRGKQETQYF.

In its sample, this clonotype was seen a few times. The chain employs TRBV9 and TRBJ2-1, with a tentative D call TRBD2 (5 bases). V gave up 7 bases and J gave up 10 bases, with 9 bases separating them. Germline V CDR1 and CDR2: SGDLS, YYNGEE. The CDR3 runs 10 residues. The CDR3 nucleotides are TGTGCCAGCGGCGGACTCGAGCAGTTCTTC. Encoded protein: CASGGLEQFF.